The TCR beta chain under discussion was sequenced for a study of cytomegalovirus exposure and HLA in healthy donors. Primers: 60 Vbeta forward and 13 Jbeta reverse. Measured with immunoSEQ multiplex PCR; TCRdb has only the in-frame clones, and not every one. The table for this sample gives 74,000 or so clones. V trimming: 2 bases; J trimming: 2 bases; junction bases outside the gene matches: 4. This CDR3 contains 14 residues. CDR1 and CDR2 from the germline V gene are SGHNT and YYREEE (reference sequence). When sampled, the donors appeared nominally healthy, though they likely had unrecorded immune exposures.

Source material: PBMCs. The receptor was isolated from a woman aged 60-70 years in good health and CMV-seronegative. The chain couples TRBV5-4 to TRBJ2-7; TRBD2 agrees at 7 bases. CDR3 loop: CASSFSGSPYEQYF. DNA of the CDR3: TGTGCCAGCAGCTTTAGCGGGTCACCCTACGAGCAGTACTTC.